This T cell receptor beta chain was sequenced during a study of blood T cell repertoires in COVID-19 (TCRdb year 2020). Background for the entire study: Samples covering the acute and convalescent phases of COVID-19 were provided by collaborators in the United States, Italy and Spain. The prospective study material was composed of cDNA or gDNA derived from T cells, B-cell-depleted T cells, or PBMCs. Deeply sampled blood TCRbeta repertoires from subjects exposed to, actively infected with, or recovered from COVID-19 were included in the dataset. A freely available public database, intended as a resource for researchers studying the immune response to SARS-CoV-2, is where the repertoires were released. Samples were obtained from the ongoing ImmuneRACE study (first 160 participants) and from approximately 1,200 subjects provided by 6 global collaborators. A de-identified subject ID, COVID-19 status, age in years and sex were almost always included in the sample metadata. Where available, HLA class I and class II types were taken from metadata supplied by the sample provider and were not determined by assay-based typing.

The cysteine opens and the phenylalanine closes a CDR3 of 15 amino acids. The retained sequence is limited to the CDR3, 45 bases, with the frame set at the first base. CDR1 and CDR2, per the germline V gene, are KGHSH and LQKENI. The junction carries 16 bases between V and J, which are trimmed by 3 bases and 4 bases respectively. The immunoSEQ Assay, a bias-controlled multiplex PCR, was used to amplify TCRbeta CDR3 regions from genomic DNA. Per the source publication's procedure: The number of nucleated cells in each sample was estimated from the amplification of reference gene primers within the assay. Sequence reads were collapsed and filtered to measure the absolute abundance of every unique TCRbeta CDR3 rearrangement. For each sample, productive Simpson clonality was calculated as the square root of Simpson's diversity index over productive rearrangements. TCRdb stores this immuneACCESS table with in-frame sequences only. Part of the clones is absent; in the studies checked, under half of the shortfall reflects unresolved V genes, and no reason is known for the rest. That table gives V, J and clone size, and the DNA gave D and trimming. This sample has around 250,000 clones in its table, and roughly 86% of those were observed once. About 8.6% of the sample lies in the top ten.

Whole blood was collected in K2EDTA tubes by collaborating institutions according to the institutions' own protocols. Collaborator samples were shipped for TCRbeta analysis as frozen whole blood, isolated PBMCs, or DNA extracted from either sample type. Points the paper makes about the study in general: The amount of clinical and demographic metadata varied by source and participant and was provided uncurated.

Notes on this clone: Its antigen specificity is not known. No much larger clone is present one base from it, and per-base qualities are unavailable.

The V and J genes are TRBV18 and TRBJ2-7, with a tentative D gene TRBD2 over 6 matching bases. Specimen: peripheral blood. This receptor was identified in a middle-aged man with active or convalescent COVID-19. The sequenced DNA is TGTGCCAGCTCACCCAGGGACTCCGTGATTTACGAGCAGTACTTC. This gives the protein CASSPRDSVIYEQYF.